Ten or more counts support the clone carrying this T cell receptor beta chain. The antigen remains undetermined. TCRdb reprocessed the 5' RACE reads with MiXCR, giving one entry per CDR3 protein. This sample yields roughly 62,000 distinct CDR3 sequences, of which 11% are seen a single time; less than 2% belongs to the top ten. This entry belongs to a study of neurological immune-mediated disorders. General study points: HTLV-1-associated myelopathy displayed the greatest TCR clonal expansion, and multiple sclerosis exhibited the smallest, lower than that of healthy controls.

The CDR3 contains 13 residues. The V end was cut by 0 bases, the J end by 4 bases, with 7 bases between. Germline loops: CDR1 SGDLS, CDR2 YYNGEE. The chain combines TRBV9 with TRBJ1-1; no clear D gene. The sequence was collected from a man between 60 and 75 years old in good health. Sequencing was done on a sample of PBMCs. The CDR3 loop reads CASSVVQFTEAFF. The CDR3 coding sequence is TGTGCCAGCAGCGTAGTACAGTTCACTGAAGCTTTCTTT.